The 2 T cell receptor beta chains below all came from one sample that was sequenced in a study of shared clonotypes between healthy human individuals. The repertoire was sequenced with immunoSEQ multiplex PCR; TCRdb's copy has only in-frame clones and lacks some. The sample includes about 2.4 million clones, under 95% seen only once; the top ten take about 0.38%. Sequences were obtained from naive CD4+ T cells from PBMCs. The subset: CD45RA+ positively selected. The receptors stem from a man aged 18 to 30 in good health. Some clones in this sample may be carry-over from other donors' samples.

V is TRBV18 and J is TRBJ2-1, with TRBD2 identical over 7 bases. V lost 4 bases and J lost 5; bases outside the gene matches: 5. The germline gives CDR1 KGHSH, CDR2 LQKENI. The CDR3 contains 14 residues. Here the CDR3 reads CASSLRREDNEQFF. DNA for the CDR3: TGTGCCAGCTCACTACGACGGGAGGACAATGAGCAGTTCTTC.

The chain joins TRBV25-1 to TRBJ1-2; tentatively, D is TRBD1 (5 bases). V gave up 1 base and J gave up 4 bases, with 7 bases separating them. The CDR3 sequence is 13 residues long. The germline CDR1 and CDR2 sequences are MGHDK and SYGVNS. Written as DNA, the CDR3 is TGTGCCAGCAGTGAATCGGGGGGCTATGGCTACACCTTC. Translated, it gives CASSESGGYGYTF.